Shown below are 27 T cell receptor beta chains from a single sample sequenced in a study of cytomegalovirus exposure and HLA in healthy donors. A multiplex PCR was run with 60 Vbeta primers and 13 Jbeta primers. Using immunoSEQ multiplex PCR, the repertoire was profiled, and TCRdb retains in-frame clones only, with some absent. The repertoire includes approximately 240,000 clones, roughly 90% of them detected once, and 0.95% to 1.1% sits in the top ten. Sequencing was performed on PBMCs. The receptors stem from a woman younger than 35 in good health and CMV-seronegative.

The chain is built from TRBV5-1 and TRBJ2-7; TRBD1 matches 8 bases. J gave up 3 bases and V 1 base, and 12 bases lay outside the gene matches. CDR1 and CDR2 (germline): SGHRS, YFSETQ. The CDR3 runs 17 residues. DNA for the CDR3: TGCGCCAGCAGCTTGCGGACAGGGAGAGGGATAGGCTACGAGCAGTACTTC. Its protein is CASSLRTGRGIGYEQYF.

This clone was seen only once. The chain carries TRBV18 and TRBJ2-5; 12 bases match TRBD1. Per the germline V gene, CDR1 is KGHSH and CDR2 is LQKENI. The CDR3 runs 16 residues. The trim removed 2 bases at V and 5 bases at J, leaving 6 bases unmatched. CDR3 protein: CASSPGTGGAGETQYF. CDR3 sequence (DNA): TGTGCCAGCTCACCAGGGACAGGGGGCGCCGGGGAGACCCAGTACTTC.

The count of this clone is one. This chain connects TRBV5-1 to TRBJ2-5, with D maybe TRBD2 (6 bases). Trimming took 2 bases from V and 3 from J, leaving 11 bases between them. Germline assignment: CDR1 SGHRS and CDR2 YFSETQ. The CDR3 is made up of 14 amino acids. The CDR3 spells CASSFFGGEETQYF. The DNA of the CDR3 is TGCGCCAGCAGCTTTTTCGGGGGAGAAGAGACCCAGTACTTC.

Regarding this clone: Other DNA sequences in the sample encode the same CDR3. The CDR3: CASSLGQGNTEAFF. For the CDR3, the DNA is TGTGCCAGCAGTCTCGGACAGGGGAACACTGAAGCTTTCTTT. The chain carries TRBV27 and TRBJ1-1; TRBD1 aligns across 8 bases. Trimming removed 5 bases from V and 1 base from J; junction bases left unmatched: 3. The CDR3 contains 14 residues. In germline, CDR1 is MNHEY, CDR2 SMNVEV (reference sequence).

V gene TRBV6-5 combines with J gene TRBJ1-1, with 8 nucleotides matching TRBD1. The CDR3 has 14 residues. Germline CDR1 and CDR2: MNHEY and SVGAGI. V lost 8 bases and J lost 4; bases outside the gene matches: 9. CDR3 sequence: CASQPDRAGTEAFF. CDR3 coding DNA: TGTGCCAGCCAGCCGGACAGGGCGGGCACTGAAGCTTTCTTT.

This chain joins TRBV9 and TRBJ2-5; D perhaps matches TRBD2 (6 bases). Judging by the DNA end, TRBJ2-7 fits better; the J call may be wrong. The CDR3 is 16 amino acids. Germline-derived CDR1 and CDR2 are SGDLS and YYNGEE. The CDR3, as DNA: TGTGCCAGCAGCGTAGGGGGACCCGGGAGCCACTACGAGCAGTACTTC. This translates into CASSVGGPGSHYEQYF.

CDR3 DNA: TGTGCCAGCAGCCCTCGAAGCGGGAGATTAGGTGAGCAGTTCTTC. Translated, it gives CASSPRSGRLGEQFF. The chain employs TRBV21-1 and TRBJ2-1; TRBD2 reflects the table's D call only, with no check against the DNA. TRBV21-1 is tagged as a pseudogene. The CDR3 has 15 amino acids.

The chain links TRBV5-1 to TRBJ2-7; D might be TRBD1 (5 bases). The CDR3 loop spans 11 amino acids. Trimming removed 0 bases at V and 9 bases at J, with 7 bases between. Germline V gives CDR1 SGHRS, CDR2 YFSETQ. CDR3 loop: CASSLDRRQYF. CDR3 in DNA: TGCGCCAGCAGCTTGGACAGGCGGCAGTACTTC. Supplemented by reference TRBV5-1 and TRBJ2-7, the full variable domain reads KAGVTQTPRYLIKTRGQQVTLSCSPISGHRSVSWYQQTPGQGLQFLFEYFSETQRNKGNFPGRFSGRQFSNSRSEMNVSTLELGDSALYLCASSLDRRQYFGPGTRLTVT.

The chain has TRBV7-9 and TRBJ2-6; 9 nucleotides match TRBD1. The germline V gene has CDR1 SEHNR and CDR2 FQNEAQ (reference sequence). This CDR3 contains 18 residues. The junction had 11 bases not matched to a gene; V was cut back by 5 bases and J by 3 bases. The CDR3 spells CASSLTGGGGFGANVLTF. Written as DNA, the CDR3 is TGTGCCAGCAGCCTTACAGGGGGCGGAGGTTTTGGGGCCAACGTCCTGACTTTC.

As DNA, the CDR3 is TGTGCCAGCAGGGACAGCGTTAGCTCCTACAATGAGCAGTTCTTC. This gives the protein CASRDSVSSYNEQFF. The chain joins TRBV2 to TRBJ2-1; D is possibly TRBD1 (6 bases). The CDR3 loop spans 15 amino acids. V dropped 6 bases and J dropped 0 bases, with 12 bases sitting between them. Germline V gene data show CDR1 as SNHLY and CDR2 as FYNNEI.

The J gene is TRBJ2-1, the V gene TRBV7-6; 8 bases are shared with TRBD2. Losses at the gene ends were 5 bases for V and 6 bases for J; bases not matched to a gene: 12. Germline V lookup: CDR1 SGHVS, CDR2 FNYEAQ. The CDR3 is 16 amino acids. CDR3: CASSLTHAGGINEQFF. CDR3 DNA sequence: TGTGCCAGCAGCCTCACTCATGCGGGAGGTATCAATGAGCAGTTCTTC.

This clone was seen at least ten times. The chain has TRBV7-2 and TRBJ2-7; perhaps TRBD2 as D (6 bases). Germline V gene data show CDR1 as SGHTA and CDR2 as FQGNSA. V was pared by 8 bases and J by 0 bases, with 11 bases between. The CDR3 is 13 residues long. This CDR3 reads CASDPGGSYEQYF. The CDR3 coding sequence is TGTGCCAGCGACCCCGGGGGCTCCTACGAGCAGTACTTC. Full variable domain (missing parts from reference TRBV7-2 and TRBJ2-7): GAGVSQSPSNKVTEKGKDVELRCDPISGHTALYWYRQSLGQGLEFLIYFQGNSAPDKSGLPSDRFSAERTGGSVSTLTIQRTQQEDSAVYLCASDPGGSYEQYFGPGTRLTVT.

CDR3 coding DNA: TGTGCCAGCTCACCGGTCGTACAGAGAACAGATACGCAGTATTTT. The encoded protein is CASSPVVQRTDTQYF. The V call is TRBV18, the J call TRBJ2-3; D is undetermined. The germline V gene encodes CDR1 KGHSH and CDR2 LQKENI. Between the trimmed V and J ends, which lost 3 bases and 3 bases, there was a span of 13 bases. The CDR3 has 15 residues.

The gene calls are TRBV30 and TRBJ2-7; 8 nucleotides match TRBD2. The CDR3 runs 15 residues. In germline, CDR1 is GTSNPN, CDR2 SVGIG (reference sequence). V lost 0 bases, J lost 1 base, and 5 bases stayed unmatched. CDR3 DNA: TGTGCCTGGAGTGTCGTAGCGGGGCCATCCTACGAGCAGTACTTC. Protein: CAWSVVAGPSYEQYF. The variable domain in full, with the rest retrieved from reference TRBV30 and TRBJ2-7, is SQTIHQWPATLVQPVGSPLSLECTVEGTSNPNLYWYRQAAGRGLQLLFYSVGIGQISSEVPQNLSASRPQDRQFILSSKKLLLSDSGFYLCAWSVVAGPSYEQYFGPGTRLTVT.

DNA for the CDR3: TGTGCCAGCAGCCAAAGTGGGACTAGCGGGGCCAATGAGCAGTTCTTC. It yields the protein CASSQSGTSGANEQFF. The J gene is TRBJ2-1, the V gene TRBV4-2; 13 nucleotides line up with TRBD2. The length of the CDR3 is 16 residues. CDR1 is LGHNA and CDR2 is YNFKEQ in the germline V gene. Germline trimming cut 2 bases from V and 6 bases from J; bases unmatched to any gene: 4.

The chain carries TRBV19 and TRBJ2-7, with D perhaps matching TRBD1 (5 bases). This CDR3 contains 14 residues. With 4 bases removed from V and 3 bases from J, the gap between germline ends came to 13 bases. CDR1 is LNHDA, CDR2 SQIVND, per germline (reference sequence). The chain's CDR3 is CASSKLSGHYEQYF. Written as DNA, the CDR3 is TGTGCCAGTAGTAAGTTATCAGGGCACTACGAGCAGTACTTC.

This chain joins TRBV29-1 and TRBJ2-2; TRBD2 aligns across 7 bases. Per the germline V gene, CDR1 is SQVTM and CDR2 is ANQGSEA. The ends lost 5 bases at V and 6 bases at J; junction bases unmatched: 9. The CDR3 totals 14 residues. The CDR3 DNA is TGCAGCGTTCGAAGCGGGGTTGGCGCCGGGGAGCTGTTTTTT. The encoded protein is CSVRSGVGAGELFF.

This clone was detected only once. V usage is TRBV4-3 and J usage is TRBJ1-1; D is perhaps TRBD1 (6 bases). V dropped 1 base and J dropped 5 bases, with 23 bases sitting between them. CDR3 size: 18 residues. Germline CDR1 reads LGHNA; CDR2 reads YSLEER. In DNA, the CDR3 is TGCGCCAGCAGCCAAGGGACGGGAGGGATTGAAGGGGGGACTGAAGCTTTCTTT. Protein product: CASSQGTGGIEGGTEAFF.

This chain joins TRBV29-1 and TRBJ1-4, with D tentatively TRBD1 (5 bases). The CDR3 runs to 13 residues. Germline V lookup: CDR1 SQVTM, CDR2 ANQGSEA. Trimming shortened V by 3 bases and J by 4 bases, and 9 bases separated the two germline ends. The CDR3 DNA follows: TGCAGCGTTGAGCGCGGGGGTAATGAAAAACTGTTTTTT. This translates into CSVERGGNEKLFF.

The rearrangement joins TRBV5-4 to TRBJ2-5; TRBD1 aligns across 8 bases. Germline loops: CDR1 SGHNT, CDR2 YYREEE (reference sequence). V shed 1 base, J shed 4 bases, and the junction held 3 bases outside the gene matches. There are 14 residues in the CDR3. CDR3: CASSLKTGAETQYF. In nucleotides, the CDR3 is TGTGCCAGCAGCTTGAAGACAGGGGCAGAGACCCAGTACTTC. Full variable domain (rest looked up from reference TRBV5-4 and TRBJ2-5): ETGVTQSPTHLIKTRGQQVTLRCSSQSGHNTVSWYQQALGQGPQFIFQYYREEENGRGNFPPRFSGLQFPNYSSELNVNALELDDSALYLCASSLKTGAETQYFGPGTRLLVL.

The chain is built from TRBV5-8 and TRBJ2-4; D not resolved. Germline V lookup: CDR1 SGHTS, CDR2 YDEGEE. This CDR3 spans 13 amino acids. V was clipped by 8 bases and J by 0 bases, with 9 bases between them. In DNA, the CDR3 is TGTGCCAGTACCAGGTTAGCCAAAAACATTCAGTACTTC. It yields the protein CASTRLAKNIQYF.

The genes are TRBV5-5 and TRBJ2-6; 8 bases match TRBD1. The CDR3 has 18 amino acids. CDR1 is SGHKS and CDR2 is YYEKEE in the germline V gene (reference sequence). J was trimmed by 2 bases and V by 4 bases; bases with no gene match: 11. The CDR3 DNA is TGTGCCAGCAGCCGCACCGGGACAGGCTTTGCTGGGGCCAACGTCCTGACTTTC. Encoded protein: CASSRTGTGFAGANVLTF.

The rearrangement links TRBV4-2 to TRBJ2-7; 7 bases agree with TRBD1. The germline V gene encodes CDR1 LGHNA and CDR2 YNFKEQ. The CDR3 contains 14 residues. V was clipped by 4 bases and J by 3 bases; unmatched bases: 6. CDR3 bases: TGTGCCAGCAGCCTCCCGACAGGGCGCTACGAGCAGTACTTC. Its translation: CASSLPTGRYEQYF.

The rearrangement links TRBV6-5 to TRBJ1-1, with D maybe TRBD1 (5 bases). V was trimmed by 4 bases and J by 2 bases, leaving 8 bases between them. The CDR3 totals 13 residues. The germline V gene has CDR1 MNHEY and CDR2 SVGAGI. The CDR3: CASSLRGNTEAFF. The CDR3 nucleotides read TGTGCCAGCAGTTTAAGGGGTAACACTGAAGCTTTCTTT.

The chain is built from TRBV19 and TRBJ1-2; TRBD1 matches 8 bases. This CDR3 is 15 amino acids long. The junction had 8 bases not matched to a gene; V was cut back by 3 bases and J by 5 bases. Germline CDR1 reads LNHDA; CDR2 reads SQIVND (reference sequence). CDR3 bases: TGTGCCAGTAGTATCGAGCAGGGGGCGCGGTATGGCTACACCTTC. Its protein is CASSIEQGARYGYTF.

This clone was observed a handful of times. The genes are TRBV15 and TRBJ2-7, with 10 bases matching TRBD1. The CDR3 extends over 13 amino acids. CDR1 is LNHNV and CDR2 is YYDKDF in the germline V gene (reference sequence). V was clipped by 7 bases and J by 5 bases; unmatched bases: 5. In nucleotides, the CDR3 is TGTGCCACCAAGACAGGGGGCGGGAACGAGCAGTACTTC. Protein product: CATKTGGGNEQYF.

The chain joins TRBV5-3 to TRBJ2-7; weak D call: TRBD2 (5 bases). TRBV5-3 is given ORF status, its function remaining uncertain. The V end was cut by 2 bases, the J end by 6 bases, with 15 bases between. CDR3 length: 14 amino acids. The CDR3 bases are TGTGCCAGAAGCTTCTGGACGCCGGGAAGCGAGCAGTACTTC. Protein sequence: CARSFWTPGSEQYF.